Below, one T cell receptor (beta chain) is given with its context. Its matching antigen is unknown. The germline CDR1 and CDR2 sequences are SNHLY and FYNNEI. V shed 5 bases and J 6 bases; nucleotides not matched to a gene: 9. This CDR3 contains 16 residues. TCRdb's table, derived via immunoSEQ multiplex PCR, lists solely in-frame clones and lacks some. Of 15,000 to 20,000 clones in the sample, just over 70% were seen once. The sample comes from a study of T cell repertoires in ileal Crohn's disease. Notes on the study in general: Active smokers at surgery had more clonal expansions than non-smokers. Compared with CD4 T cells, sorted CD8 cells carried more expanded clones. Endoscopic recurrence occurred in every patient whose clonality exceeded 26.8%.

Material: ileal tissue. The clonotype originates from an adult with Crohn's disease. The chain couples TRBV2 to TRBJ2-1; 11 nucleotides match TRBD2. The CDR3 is CASSTPLAGGSNEQFF. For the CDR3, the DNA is TGTGCCAGCAGTACACCCCTAGCGGGGGGTTCCAATGAGCAGTTCTTC.